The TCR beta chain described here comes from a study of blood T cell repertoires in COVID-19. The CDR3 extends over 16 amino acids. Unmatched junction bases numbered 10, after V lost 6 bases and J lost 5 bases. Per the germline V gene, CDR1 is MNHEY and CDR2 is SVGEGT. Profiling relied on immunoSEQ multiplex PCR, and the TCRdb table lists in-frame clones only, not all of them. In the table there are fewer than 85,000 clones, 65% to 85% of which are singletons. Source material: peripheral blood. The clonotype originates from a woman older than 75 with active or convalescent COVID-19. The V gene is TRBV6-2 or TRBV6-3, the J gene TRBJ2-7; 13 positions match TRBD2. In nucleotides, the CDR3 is TGTGCCAGCAGCTCAACACTAGCGGGGGGGCCTAACGAGCAGTACTTC. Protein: CASSSTLAGGPNEQYF.